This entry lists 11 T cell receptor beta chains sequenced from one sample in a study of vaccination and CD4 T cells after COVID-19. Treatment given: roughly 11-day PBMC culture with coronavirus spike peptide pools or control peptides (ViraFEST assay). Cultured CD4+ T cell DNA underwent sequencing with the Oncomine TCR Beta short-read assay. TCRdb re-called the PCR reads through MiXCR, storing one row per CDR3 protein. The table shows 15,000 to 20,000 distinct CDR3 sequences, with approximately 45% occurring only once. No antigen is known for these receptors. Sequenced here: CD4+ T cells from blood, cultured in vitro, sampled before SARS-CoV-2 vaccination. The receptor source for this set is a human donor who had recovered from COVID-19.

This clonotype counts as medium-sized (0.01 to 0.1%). CDR3 in DNA: TGTGCCAGCAGTACAGCGGGTGCCTATGGCTACACCTTC. It specifies CASSTAGAYGYTF. This sequence joins TRBV27 and TRBJ1-2; D gene uncertain. The CDR3 sequence is 13 residues long. Looked up from germline, CDR1 is MNHEY and CDR2 is SMNVEV (reference sequence). Trimming left V 5 bases short and J 4 bases short, with 11 bases between.

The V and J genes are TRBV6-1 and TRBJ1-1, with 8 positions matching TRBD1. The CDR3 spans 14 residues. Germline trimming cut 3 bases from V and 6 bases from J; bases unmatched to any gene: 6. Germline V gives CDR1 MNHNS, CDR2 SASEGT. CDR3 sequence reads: CASSEDRVKPEAFF. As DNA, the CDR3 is TGTGCCAGCAGTGAGGACAGGGTGAAGCCTGAAGCTTTCTTT.

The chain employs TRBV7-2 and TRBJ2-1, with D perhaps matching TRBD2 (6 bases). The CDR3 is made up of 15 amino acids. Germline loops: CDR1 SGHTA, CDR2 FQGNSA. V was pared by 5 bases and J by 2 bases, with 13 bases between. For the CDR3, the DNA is TGTGCCAGCAGCAAATCGGGACTGGCCTACAATGAGCAGTTCTTC. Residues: CASSKSGLAYNEQFF.

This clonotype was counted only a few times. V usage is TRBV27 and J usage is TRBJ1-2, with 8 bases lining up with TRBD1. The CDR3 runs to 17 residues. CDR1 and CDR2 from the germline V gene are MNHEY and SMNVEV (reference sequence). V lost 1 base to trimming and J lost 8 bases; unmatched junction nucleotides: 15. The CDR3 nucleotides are TGTGCCAGCAGTTTATATGGACAGGGCGGCTCCCTATTGGGCTACACCTTC. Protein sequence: CASSLYGQGGSLLGYTF.

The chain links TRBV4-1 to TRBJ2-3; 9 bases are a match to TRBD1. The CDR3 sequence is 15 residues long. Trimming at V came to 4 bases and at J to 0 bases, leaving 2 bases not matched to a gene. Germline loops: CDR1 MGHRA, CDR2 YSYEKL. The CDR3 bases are TGCGCCAGCAGCCCGGGACAGGGAAGCACAGATACGCAGTATTTT. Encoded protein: CASSPGQGSTDTQYF.

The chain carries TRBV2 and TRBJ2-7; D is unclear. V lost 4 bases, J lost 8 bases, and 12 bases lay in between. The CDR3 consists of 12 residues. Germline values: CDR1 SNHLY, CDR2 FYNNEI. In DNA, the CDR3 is TGTGCCAGCAGTGGCCGCGGATTTCAGCAGTACTTC. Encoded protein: CASSGRGFQQYF.

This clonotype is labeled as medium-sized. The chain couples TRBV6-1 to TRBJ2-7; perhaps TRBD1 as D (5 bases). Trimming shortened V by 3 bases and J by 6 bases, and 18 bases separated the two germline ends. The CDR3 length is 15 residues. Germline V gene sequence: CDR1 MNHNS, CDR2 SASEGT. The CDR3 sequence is CASSDYYGQGGEQYF. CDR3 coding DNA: TGTGCCAGCAGTGACTATTACGGGCAGGGTGGCGAGCAGTACTTC.

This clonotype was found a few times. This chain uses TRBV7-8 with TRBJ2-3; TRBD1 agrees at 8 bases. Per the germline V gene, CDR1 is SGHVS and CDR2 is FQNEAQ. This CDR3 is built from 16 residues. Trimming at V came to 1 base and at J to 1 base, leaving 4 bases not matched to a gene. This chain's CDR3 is CASSLVAGQGTDTQYF. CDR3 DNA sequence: TGTGCCAGCAGCTTAGTTGCGGGACAGGGCACAGATACGCAGTATTTT.

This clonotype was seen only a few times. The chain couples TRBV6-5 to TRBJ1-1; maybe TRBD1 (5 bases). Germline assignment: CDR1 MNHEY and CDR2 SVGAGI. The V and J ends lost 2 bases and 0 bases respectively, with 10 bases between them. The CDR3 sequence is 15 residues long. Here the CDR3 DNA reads TGTGCCAGCAGTTACCAGGACACCTTGAACACTGAAGCTTTCTTT. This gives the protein CASSYQDTLNTEAFF.

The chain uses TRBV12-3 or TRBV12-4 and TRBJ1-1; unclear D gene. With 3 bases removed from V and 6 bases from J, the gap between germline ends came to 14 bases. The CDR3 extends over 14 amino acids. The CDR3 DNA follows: TGTGCCAGCAGTTTGACCCAAACCCAGCCTGAAGCTTTCTTT. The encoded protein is CASSLTQTQPEAFF.

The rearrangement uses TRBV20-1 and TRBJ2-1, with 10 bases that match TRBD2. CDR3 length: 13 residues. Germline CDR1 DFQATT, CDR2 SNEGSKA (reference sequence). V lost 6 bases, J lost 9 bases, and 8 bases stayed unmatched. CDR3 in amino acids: CSAQREGGSEQFF. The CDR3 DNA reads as TGCAGTGCCCAGCGGGAGGGCGGGAGTGAGCAGTTCTTC.